This T cell receptor beta chain appears in the sequencing data of a study of shared clonotypes between healthy human individuals. Study observations and caveats: Represented genetic and exposure-history diversity was restricted by having few donors. Among donors, clonotype sharing was expected to be affected by sequencing depth. Across a handful of donors, naive CD4 shared 5% to 6.5%, naive CD8 around 4%, memory CD4 roughly 2.4%, memory CD8 around 0.36%.

Only CD45RO-negative cells positively selected for CCR7 counted as naive CD8 cells, so terminally differentiated effector memory CD45RA+ cells were excluded. Remarks on this clone: No antigen is known for it.

The CDR3 extends over 12 amino acids. Germline V gene data show CDR1 as SGHNT and CDR2 as YYREEE (reference sequence). Deletions cut 4 bases from V and 7 bases from J, with 11 bases between. Only in-frame clones appear in the TCRdb table, and some are missing; sequencing was by immunoSEQ multiplex PCR. The sample consists of about 2.1 million clones, around 93% of them appearing once. The sample taken for sequencing was naive CD8+ T cells from PBMCs. This TCR was sampled from a man aged 18 to 35 in good health. Some clones in this sample may be carry-over from other donors' samples. This chain links TRBV5-4 with TRBJ1-2; possible D gene TRBD1, 5 bases. The CDR3 region has the DNA TGTGCCAGCAGCAGTCCCAGGGCTGGCTACACCTTC. It specifies CASSSPRAGYTF.